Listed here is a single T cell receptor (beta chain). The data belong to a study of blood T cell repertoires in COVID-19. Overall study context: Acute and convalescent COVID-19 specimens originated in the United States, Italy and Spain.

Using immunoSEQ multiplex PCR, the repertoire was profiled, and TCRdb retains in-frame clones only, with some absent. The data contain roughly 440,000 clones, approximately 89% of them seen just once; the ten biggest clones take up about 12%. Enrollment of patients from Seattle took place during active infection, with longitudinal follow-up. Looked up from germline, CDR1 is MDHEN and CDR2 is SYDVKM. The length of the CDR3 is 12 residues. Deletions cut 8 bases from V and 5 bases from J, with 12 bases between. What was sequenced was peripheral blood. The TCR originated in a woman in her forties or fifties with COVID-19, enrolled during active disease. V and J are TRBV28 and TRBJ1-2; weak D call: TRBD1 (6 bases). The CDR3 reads CASGPQGYGYTF. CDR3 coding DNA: TGTGCCAGCGGTCCCCAGGGGTATGGCTACACCTTC.